This T cell receptor (beta chain) was retrieved from a study of blood T cell repertoires in COVID-19. Across the study: Sites across the United States, Italy and Spain contributed samples from acute and convalescent COVID-19. PBMCs, B-cell-depleted T cells, or T cells were the source of the cDNA or gDNA that made up the material.

V was clipped by 6 bases and J by 11 bases, with 12 bases between them. The CDR3 sequence is 11 residues long. Study processing details: Amplified reference gene primers provided the basis for estimating nucleated cell counts. TCRdb keeps only in-frame clones here, not all; method: immunoSEQ multiplex PCR. V and J calls and clone size follow that table, whereas D and trimming were derived from the DNA. The sample gives 170,000 or so clones, 65% to 90% of which show up once; under 9.5% is in the top ten. This TCR was recovered from a man aged 50-60 years with active or convalescent COVID-19. This chain links TRBV12-3 or TRBV12-4 with TRBJ2-3; no clear D. Material: peripheral blood. CDR3 region: CASSPSAVQYF. The CDR3 DNA follows: TGTGCCAGCAGCCCTTCGGCGGTGCAGTATTTT.